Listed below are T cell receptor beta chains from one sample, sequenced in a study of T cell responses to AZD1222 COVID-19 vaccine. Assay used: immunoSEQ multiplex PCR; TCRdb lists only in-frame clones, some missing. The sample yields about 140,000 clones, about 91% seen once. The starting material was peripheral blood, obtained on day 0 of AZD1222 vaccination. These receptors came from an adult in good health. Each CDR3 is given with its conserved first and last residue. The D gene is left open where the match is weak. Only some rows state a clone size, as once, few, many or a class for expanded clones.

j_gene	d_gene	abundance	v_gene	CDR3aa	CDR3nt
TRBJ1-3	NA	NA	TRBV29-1	CSVGHGSGNTIYF	TGCAGCGTAGGACATGGCTCTGGAAACACCATATATTTT
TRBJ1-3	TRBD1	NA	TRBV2	CASSEDQGGGNTIYF	TGTGCCAGCAGTGAAGATCAGGGGGGAGGAAACACCATATATTTT
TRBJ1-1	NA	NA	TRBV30	CAWSRMEAFF	TGTGCCTGGAGCAGGATGGAAGCTTTCTTT
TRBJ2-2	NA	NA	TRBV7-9	CASSHSVVWTGELFF	TGTGCCAGCAGCCATTCGGTCGTTTGGACCGGGGAGCTGTTTTTT
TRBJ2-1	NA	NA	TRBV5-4	CASRGPYNEQFF	TGTGCCAGCAGGGGACCCTACAATGAGCAGTTCTTC
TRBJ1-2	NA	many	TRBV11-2	CASSLDRWGRNGYTF	TGTGCCAGCAGCTTAGATCGGTGGGGGAGAAATGGCTACACCTTC
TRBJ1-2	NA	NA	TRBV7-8	CASSLKNSGRGYTF	TGTGCCAGCAGCTTGAAGAACAGCGGTCGGGGCTACACCTTC
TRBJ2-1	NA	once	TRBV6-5	CASSTRRGAYNEQFF	TGTGCCAGCAGCACCCGGAGGGGGGCCTACAATGAGCAGTTCTTC
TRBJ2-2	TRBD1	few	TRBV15	CATSRDRGTGELFF	TGTGCCACCAGCAGGGACAGGGGAACCGGGGAGCTGTTTTTT
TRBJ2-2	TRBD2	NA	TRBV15	CATSMDLLAVNTGELFF	TGTGCCACCAGCATGGACCTTCTAGCGGTGAACACCGGGGAGCTGTTTTTT
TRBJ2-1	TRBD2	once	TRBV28	CASSSALAGVYNEQFF	TGTGCCAGCAGTTCCGCACTAGCGGGAGTTTACAATGAGCAGTTCTTC
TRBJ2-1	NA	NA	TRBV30	CAWMFGPYNEQFF	TGTGCCTGGATGTTTGGCCCCTACAATGAGCAGTTCTTC
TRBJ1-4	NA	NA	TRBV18	CASSLIEGGRGKLFF	TGTGCCAGCTCACTGATAGAAGGGGGGCGCGGAAAACTGTTTTTT
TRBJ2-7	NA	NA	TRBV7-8	CASSLRPREGAYEQYF	TGTGCCAGCAGCTTAAGGCCTAGGGAGGGGGCCTACGAGCAGTACTTC
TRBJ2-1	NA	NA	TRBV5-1	CASSRGTHNEQFF	TGCGCCAGCAGCCGGGGGACCCACAATGAGCAGTTCTTC